The rows below give T cell receptor beta chains drawn from one sample of a study of T cell responses to AZD1222 COVID-19 vaccine. TCRdb's table, derived via immunoSEQ multiplex PCR, lists solely in-frame clones and lacks some. Found here are around 180,000 clones, 90% to 95% of them singletons; the top ten hold roughly 9.2%. The sequencing used peripheral blood, collected on day 0 of AZD1222 vaccination. The source of these receptors is an adult in good health. Both conserved end residues are trimmed from each CDR3. D genes are given only for firm matches.

>TRBJ2-5|TRBV24-1|.
ATSEPSGVRRIQY
>TRBJ2-7|TRBV28|TRBD2
ASSLYGLAVDEQY
>TRBJ2-5|TRBV19|TRBD2
ASGWSGRSKETQY
>TRBJ2-3|TRBV10-3|.
AINGDGSTDTQY
>TRBJ2-1|TRBV6-5|.
ASSRAQYNEQF
>TRBJ2-7|TRBV19|.
ASREGGLTYEQY
>TRBJ2-7|TRBV19|.
ASSYRAVDEQY
>TRBJ1-3|TRBV6-5|.
ASTLERITIY
>TRBJ1-2|TRBV5-4|.
ASSRQVTNYGYT
>TRBJ1-6|TRBV11-2|.
ASRGDSTLNSPLH
>TRBJ2-1|TRBV10-1|.
ASSEAGSLSSYNEQF
>TRBJ1-5|TRBV4-1|.
ASSHSGTTQPQH
>TRBJ2-1|TRBV9|TRBD2
ASSGASGLGGEQF
>TRBJ1-4|TRBV27|.
ASSLIGPRATNEKLF
>TRBJ1-1|TRBV7-9|.
ASNRESGASNTEAF
>TRBJ2-6|TRBV5-1|.
ASSLAGQGAGANVLT
>TRBJ2-5|TRBV19|.
ASSIDRASAETQY
>TRBJ1-2|TRBV14|.
ASSLHGAGFYGYT
>TRBJ1-3|TRBV25-1|TRBD1
ASSGQGNGNTIY
>TRBJ2-1|TRBV24-1|TRBD1
ATSDFGTGGSKSYNEQF
>TRBJ2-1|TRBV11-2|.
ASNPTSLNEQF
>TRBJ1-5|TRBV6-5|.
ASSQNRESNQPQH
>TRBJ2-1|TRBV28|.
ASSLFPARYF
>TRBJ2-7|TRBV21-1|.
ASSKTGHPPPHEQY
>TRBJ1-3|TRBV25-1|TRBD1
ASSAPDRGLSGNTIY
>TRBJ2-2|TRBV2|TRBD2
ASRGASGTGELF
>TRBJ2-2|TRBV11-3|TRBD2
ASGSGRRDTGELF
>TRBJ1-3|TRBV10-3|.
AISEGQPGNTIY
>TRBJ1-5|TRBV30|TRBD1
AWSRGQGGFQPQH
>TRBJ1-4|TRBV11-3|TRBD1
ASSPGTGNNEKLF
>TRBJ2-5|TRBV30|TRBD1
AWSGQGLGETQY
>TRBJ2-5|TRBV7-9|.
ASSSPLAETQY
>TRBJ1-6|TRBV18|TRBD1
ASSPDRFSYNSPLH
>TRBJ2-7|TRBV27|TRBD1
ASSSLRGTGTPYEQY
>TRBJ2-7|TRBV5-4|.
ASSIGPAGYEQY
>TRBJ1-5|TRBV5-1|.
ASNLQGSNQPQH
>TRBJ1-2|TRBV9|.
ASSVGPALDYGYT
>TRBJ2-7|TRBV6-6|TRBD1
ASSYRGLYEQY
>TRBJ1-2|TRBV30|.
AWSPARRVGYT
>TRBJ2-1|TRBV5-1|.
ASSLGPAGDEQF
>TRBJ2-7|TRBV5-1|.
ASSLRPGSLGEQY
>TRBJ2-1|TRBV7-9|TRBD2
ASSFSLAGNEQF
>TRBJ1-2|TRBV28|.
ASSDQGRGYT
>TRBJ2-1|TRBV9|TRBD2
ASSVNSGRPSYNEQF
>TRBJ2-3|TRBV24-1|.
ATSDVGLADTQY
>TRBJ2-7|TRBV28|.
ASRSLGYEQY
>TRBJ2-7|TRBV10-3|.
AISEPGYEQY
>TRBJ2-7|TRBV27|TRBD2
ASSRLAGIDEQY
>TRBJ1-3|TRBV10-2|.
ASTLSSSGNTIY
>TRBJ1-1|TRBV7-8|.
ASSSLRGSNTEAF
>TRBJ2-2|TRBV7-9|.
ASSPPGLLTGELF
>TRBJ2-7|TRBV11-2|.
ASTVPGRPYEQY
>TRBJ1-4|TRBV4-1|.
ASSQGVPTNEKLF
>TRBJ1-2|TRBV3-1/TRBV3-2|.
ASSQEPRALVGYT
>TRBJ1-4|TRBV28|.
ASSLAGHPQSTNEKLF